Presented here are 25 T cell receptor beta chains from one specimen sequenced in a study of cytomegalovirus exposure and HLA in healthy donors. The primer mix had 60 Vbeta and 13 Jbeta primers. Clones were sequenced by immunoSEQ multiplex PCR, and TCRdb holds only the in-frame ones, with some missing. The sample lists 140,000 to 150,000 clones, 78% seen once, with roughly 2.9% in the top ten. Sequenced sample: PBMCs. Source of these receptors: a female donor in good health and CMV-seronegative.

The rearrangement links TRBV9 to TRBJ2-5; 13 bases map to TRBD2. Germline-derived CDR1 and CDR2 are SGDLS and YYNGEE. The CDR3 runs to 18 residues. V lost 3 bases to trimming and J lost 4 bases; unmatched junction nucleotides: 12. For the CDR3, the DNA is TGTGCCAGCAGCGCCGGGACTAGCGGGACCACCAGCAGAGAGACCCAGTACTTC. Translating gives CASSAGTSGTTSRETQYF.

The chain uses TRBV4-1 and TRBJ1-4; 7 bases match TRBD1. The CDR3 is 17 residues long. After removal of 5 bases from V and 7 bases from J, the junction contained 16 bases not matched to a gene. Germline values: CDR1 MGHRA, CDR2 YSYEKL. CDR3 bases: TGCGCCAGCAGCGCAAGGGTAGGTGACAGGGAAGGTGAAAAACTGTTTTTT. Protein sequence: CASSARVGDREGEKLFF.

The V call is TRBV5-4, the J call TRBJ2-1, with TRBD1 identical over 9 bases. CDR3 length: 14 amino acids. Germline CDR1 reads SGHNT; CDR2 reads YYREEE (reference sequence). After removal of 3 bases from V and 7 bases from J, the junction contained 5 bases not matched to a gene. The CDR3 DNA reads TGTGCCAGCAGCTACTCGGGACAGGGAAATGAGCAGTTCTTC. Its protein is CASSYSGQGNEQFF. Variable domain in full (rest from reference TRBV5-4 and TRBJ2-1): ETGVTQSPTHLIKTRGQQVTLRCSSQSGHNTVSWYQQALGQGPQFIFQYYREEENGRGNFPPRFSGLQFPNYSSELNVNALELDDSALYLCASSYSGQGNEQFFGPGTRLTVL.

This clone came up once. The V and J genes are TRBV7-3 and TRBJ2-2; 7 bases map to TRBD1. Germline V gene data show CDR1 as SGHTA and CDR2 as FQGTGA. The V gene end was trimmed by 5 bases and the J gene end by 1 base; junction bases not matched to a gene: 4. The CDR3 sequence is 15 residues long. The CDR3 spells CASSNRTGNTGELFF. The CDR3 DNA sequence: TGTGCCAGCAGCAACCGGACAGGGAACACCGGGGAGCTGTTTTTT.

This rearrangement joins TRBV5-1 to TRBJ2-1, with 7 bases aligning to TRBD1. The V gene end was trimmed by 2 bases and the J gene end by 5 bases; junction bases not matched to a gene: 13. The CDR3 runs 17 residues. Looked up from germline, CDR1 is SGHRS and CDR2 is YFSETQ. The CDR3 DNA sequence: TGCGCCAGCAGCTTCACCCAGGGGGTCCTAAATAACAATGAGCAGTTCTTC. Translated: CASSFTQGVLNNNEQFF.

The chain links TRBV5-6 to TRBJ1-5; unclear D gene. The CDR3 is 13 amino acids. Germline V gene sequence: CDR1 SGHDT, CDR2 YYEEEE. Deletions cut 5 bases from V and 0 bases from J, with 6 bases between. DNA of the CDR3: TGTGCCAGCAGTTATAATAGCAATCAGCCCCAGCATTTT. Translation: CASSYNSNQPQHF.

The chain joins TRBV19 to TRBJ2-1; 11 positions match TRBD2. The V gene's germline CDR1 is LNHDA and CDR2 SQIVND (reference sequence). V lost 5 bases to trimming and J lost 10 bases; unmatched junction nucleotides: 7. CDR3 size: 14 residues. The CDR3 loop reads CASSVAGGPQEQFF. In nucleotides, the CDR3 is TGTGCCAGTAGTGTAGCGGGAGGGCCTCAGGAGCAGTTCTTC.

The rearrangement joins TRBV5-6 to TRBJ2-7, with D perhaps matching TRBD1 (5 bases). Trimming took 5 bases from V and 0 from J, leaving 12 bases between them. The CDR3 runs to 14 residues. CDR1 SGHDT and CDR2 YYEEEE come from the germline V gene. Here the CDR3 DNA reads TGTGCCAGCAGTTCTCAGGGCCCCTCCTACGAGCAGTACTTC. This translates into CASSSQGPSYEQYF.

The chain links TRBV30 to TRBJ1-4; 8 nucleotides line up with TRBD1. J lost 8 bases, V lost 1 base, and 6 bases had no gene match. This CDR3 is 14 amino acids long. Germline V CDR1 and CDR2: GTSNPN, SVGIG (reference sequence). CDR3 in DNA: TGTGCCTGGAGTGCCGGGACAGGAGGGGAAAAACTGTTTTTT. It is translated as CAWSAGTGGEKLFF.

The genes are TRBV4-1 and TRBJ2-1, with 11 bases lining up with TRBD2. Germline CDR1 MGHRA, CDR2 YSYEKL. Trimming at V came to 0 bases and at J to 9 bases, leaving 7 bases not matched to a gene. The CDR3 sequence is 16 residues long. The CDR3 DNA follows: TGCGCCAGCAGCCAAGATCAACTAGCGGGAGCGGGTGAGCAGTTCTTC. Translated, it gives CASSQDQLAGAGEQFF.

CDR3 sequence: CSGRDSWGYTF. CDR3 DNA sequence: TGCAGCGGAAGGGACTCGTGGGGCTACACCTTC. The J gene is TRBJ1-2, the V gene TRBV29-1; weak D call: TRBD1 (5 bases). From germline, CDR1 is SQVTM and CDR2 ANQGSEA. V gave up 7 bases and J gave up 8 bases, with 14 bases separating them. This CDR3 has 11 amino acids.

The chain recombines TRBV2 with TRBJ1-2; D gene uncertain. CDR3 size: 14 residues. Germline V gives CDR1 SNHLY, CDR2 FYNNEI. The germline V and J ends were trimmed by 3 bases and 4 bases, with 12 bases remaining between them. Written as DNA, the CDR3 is TGTGCCAGCAGTGACCCGGGAGAGGGCTATGGCTACACCTTC. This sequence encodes CASSDPGEGYGYTF. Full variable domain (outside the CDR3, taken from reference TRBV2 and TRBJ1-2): EPEVTQTPSHQVTQMGQEVILRCVPISNHLYFYWYRQILGQKVEFLVSFYNNEISEKSEIFDDQFSVERPDGSNFTLKIRSTKLEDSAMYFCASSDPGEGYGYTFGSGTRLTVV.

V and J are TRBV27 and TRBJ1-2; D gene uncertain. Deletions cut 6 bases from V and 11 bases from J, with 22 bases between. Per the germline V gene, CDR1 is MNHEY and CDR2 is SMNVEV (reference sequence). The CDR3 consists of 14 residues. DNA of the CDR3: TGTGCCAGCAGCCCCTCGTCGGCCTTAAGGAGTTACACCTTC. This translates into CASSPSSALRSYTF.

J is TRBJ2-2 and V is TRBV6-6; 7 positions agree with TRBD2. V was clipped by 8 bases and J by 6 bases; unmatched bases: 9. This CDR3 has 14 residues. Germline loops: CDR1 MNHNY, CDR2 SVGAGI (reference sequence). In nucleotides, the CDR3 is TGTGCCAGCGGAGGGGCCCGGGGGGCCGGGGAGCTGTTTTTT. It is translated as CASGGARGAGELFF.

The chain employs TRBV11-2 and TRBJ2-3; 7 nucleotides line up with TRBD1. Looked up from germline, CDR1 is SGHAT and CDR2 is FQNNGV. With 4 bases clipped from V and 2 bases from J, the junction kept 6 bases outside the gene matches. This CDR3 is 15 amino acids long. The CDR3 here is CASSSQGSSTDTQYF. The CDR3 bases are TGTGCCAGCAGCTCACAGGGGTCCTCCACAGATACGCAGTATTTT.

The CDR3 coding sequence is TGCGCCAGCAGCTTGGCGGGACATACGGAGACCCAGTACTTC. Residues: CASSLAGHTETQYF. The rearrangement links TRBV5-1 to TRBJ2-5; the D gene is possibly TRBD1 (6 bases). Germline V gene data show CDR1 as SGHRS and CDR2 as YFSETQ. Trimming removed 0 bases at V and 5 bases at J, with 11 bases between. This CDR3 spans 14 amino acids.

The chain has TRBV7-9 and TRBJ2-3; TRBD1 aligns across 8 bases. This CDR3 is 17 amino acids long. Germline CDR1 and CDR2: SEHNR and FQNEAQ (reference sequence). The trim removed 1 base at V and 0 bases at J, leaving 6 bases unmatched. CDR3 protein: CASSLVETGASTDTQYF. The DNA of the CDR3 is TGTGCCAGCAGCTTAGTTGAGACAGGGGCTAGCACAGATACGCAGTATTTT.

In nucleotides, the CDR3 is TGTGCCAGCAGCCCGGGACAGGGCCCTAATGAAAAACTGTTTTTT. Translated, it gives CASSPGQGPNEKLFF. V gene TRBV7-9 combines with J gene TRBJ1-4; 9 positions match TRBD1. Germline lookup yields CDR1 SEHNR and CDR2 FQNEAQ (reference sequence). Germline trimming cut 5 bases from V and 3 bases from J; bases unmatched to any gene: 4. The CDR3 is made up of 15 amino acids.

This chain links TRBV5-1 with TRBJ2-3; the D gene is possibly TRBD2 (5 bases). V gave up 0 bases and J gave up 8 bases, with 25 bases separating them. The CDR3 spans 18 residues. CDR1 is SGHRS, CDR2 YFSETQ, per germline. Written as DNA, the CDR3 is TGCGCCAGCAGCTTGGGGGAGCAATTTGGGATTAGCCGCGGTACGCAGTATTTT. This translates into CASSLGEQFGISRGTQYF.

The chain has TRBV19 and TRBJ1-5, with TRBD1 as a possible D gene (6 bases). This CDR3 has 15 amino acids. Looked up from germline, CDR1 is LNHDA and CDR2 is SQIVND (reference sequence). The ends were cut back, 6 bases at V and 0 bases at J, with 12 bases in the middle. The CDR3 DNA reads TGTGCCAGTAGGGTACAGGGAATTAGCAATCAGCCCCAGCATTTT. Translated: CASRVQGISNQPQHF.

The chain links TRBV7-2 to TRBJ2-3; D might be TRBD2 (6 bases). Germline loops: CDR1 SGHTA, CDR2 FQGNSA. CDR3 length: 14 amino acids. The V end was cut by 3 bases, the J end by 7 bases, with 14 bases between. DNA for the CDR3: TGTGCCAGCAGCTTGGAACTAGCTATAAATACGCAGTATTTT. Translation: CASSLELAINTQYF.

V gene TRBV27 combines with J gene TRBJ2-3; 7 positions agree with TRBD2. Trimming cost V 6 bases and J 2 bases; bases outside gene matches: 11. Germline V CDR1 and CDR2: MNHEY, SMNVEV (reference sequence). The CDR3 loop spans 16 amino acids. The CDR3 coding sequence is TGTGCCAGCAGCTCTACTCCAGCGGGATTCACAGATACGCAGTATTTT. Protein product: CASSSTPAGFTDTQYF.

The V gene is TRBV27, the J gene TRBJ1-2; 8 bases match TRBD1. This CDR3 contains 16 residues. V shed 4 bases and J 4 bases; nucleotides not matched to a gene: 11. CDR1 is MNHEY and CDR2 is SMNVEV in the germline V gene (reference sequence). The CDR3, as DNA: TGTGCCAGCAGTTCCGGACAGGGCGTAACTAGCTATGGCTACACCTTC. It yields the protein CASSSGQGVTSYGYTF.

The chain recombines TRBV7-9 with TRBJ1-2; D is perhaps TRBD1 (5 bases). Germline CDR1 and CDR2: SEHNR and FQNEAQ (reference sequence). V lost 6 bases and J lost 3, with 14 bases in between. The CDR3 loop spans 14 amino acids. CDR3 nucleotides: TGTGCCAGCAGTTTACAGGTGCCGGACTATGGCTACACCTTC. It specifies CASSLQVPDYGYTF.

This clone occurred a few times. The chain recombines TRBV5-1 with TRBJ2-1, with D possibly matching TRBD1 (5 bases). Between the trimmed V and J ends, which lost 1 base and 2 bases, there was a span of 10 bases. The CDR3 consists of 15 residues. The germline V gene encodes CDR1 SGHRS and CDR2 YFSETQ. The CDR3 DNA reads TGCGCCAGCAGCTTGTCTAGGGGCCCCTACAATGAGCAGTTCTTC. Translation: CASSLSRGPYNEQFF.